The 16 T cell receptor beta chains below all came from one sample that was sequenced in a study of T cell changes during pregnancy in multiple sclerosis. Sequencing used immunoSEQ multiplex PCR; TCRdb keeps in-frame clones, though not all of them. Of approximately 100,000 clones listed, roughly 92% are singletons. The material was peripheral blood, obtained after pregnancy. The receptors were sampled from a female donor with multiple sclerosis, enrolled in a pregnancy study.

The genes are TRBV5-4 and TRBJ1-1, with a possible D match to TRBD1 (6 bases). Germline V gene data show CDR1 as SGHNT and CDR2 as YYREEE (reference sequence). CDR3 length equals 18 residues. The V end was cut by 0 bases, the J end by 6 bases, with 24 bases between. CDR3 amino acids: CASSLVTLLTGNRAEAFF. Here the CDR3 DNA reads TGTGCCAGCAGCTTGGTAACTCTCTTGACAGGTAACAGGGCTGAAGCTTTCTTT.

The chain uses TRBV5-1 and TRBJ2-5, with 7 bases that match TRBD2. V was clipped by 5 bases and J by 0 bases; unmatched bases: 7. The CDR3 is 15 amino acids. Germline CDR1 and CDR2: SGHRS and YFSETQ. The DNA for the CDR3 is TGCGCCAGCAGTCGTGACGGGGGGTACCAAGAGACCCAGTACTTC. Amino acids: CASSRDGGYQETQYF.

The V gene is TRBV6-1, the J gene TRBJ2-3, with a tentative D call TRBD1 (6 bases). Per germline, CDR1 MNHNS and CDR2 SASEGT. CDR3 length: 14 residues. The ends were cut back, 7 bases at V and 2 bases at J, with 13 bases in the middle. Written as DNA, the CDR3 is TGTGCCAGCAATCGGGACAAGGACACAGATACGCAGTATTTT. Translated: CASNRDKDTDTQYF.

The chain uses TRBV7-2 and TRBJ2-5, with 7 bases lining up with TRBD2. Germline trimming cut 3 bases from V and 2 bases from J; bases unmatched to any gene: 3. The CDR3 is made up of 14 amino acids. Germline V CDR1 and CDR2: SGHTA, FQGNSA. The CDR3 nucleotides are TGTGCCAGCAGCTTCTGGCGGGGGCAAGAGACCCAGTACTTC. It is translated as CASSFWRGQETQYF.

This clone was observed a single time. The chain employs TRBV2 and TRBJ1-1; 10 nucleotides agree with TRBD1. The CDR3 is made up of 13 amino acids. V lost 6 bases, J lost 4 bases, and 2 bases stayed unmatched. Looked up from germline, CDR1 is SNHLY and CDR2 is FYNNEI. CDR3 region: CASRGQGLTEAFF. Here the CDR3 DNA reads TGTGCCAGCAGGGGACAGGGGCTCACTGAAGCTTTCTTT.

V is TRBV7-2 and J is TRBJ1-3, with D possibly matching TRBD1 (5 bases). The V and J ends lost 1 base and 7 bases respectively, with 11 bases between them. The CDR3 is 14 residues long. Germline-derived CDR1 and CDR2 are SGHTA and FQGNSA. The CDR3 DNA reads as TGTGCCAGCAGCTTAGATCCAGGGCGGAACACCATATATTTT. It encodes CASSLDPGRNTIYF.

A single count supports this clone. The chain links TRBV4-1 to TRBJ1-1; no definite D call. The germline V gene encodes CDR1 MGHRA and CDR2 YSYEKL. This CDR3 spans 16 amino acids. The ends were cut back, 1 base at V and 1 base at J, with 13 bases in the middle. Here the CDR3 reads CASSQGLRFENTEAFF. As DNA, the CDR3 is TGCGCCAGCAGCCAAGGGCTCCGATTTGAGAACACTGAAGCTTTCTTT.

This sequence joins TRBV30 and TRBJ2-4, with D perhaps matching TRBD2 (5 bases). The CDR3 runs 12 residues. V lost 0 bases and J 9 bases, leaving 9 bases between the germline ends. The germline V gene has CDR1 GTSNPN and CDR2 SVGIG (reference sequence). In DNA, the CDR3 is TGTGCCTGGAGTGTACCAGGAGGCATTCAGTACTTC. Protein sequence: CAWSVPGGIQYF.

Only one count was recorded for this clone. DNA for the CDR3: TGTGCCAGCAGCCAAGCTGCCTCCGGGACAGGGTATGGCTACACCTTC. Translation: CASSQAASGTGYGYTF. The rearrangement joins TRBV14 to TRBJ1-2, with 9 bases aligning to TRBD1. The CDR3 length is 16 residues. Trimming at V came to 1 base and at J to 5 bases, leaving 8 bases not matched to a gene. Per the germline V gene, CDR1 is SGHDN and CDR2 is FVKESK.

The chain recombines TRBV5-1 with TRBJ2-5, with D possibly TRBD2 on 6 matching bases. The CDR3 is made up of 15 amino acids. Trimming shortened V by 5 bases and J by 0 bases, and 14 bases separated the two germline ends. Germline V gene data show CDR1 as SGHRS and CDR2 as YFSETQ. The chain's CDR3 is CASSPFGDYQETQYF. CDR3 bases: TGCGCCAGCAGTCCATTCGGGGACTACCAAGAGACCCAGTACTTC.

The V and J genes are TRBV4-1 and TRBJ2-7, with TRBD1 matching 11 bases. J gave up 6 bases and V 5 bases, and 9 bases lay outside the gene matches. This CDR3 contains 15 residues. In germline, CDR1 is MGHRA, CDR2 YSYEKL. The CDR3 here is CASSLPGQGVGEQYF. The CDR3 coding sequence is TGCGCCAGCAGCTTACCGGGACAGGGGGTCGGCGAGCAGTACTTC.

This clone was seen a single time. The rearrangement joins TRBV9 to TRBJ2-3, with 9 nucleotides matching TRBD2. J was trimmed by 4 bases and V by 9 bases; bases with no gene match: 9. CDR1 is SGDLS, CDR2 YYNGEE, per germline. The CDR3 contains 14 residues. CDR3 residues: CATGGGGASDTQYF. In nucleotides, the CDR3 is TGTGCCACCGGGGGCGGGGGGGCGTCAGATACGCAGTATTTT.

The CDR3 sequence is CSVITSYQETQYF. CDR3 sequence (DNA): TGCAGCGTGATTACTAGCTACCAAGAGACCCAGTACTTC. The chain is built from TRBV29-1 and TRBJ2-5, with D possibly being TRBD2 (6 bases). This CDR3 is built from 13 residues. CDR1 and CDR2 from the germline V gene are SQVTM and ANQGSEA. V dropped 6 bases and J dropped 0 bases, with 11 bases sitting between them.

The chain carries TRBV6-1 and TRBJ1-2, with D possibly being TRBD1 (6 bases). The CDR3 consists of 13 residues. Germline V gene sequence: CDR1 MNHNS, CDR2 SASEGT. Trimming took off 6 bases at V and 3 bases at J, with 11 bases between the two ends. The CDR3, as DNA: TGTGCCAGCAGCCCGGGACATGACTATGGCTACACCTTC. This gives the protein CASSPGHDYGYTF.

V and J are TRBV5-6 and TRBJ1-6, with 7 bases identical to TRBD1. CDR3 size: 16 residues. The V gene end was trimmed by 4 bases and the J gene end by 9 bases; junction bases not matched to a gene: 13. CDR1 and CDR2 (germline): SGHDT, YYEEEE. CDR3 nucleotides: TGTGCCAGCAGCGTGGGAAAGGGACAGTCAGGTTCACCCCTCCACTTT. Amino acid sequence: CASSVGKGQSGSPLHF.

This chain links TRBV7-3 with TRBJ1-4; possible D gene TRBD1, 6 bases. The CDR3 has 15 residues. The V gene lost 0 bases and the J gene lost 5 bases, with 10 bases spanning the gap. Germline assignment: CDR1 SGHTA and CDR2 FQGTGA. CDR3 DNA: TGTGCCAGCAGCTTAACGGGGCAGGGGAATGAAAAACTGTTTTTT. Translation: CASSLTGQGNEKLFF. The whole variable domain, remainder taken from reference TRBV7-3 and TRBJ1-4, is GAGVSQTPSNKVTEKGKYVELRCDPISGHTALYWYRQSLGQGPEFLIYFQGTGAADDSGLPNDRFFAVRPEGSVSTLKIQRTERGDSAVYLCASSLTGQGNEKLFFGSGTQLSVL.